This entry describes one T cell receptor (beta chain). The data stem from a study of blood T cell repertoires in COVID-19. The assay was immunoSEQ multiplex PCR, and TCRdb's table has in-frame clones only and misses some. Seen here are 100,000 to 150,000 clones, around 80% observed once, and the top ten hold about 17%. Deletions cut 0 bases from V and 1 base from J, with 6 bases between. The germline V gene encodes CDR1 MNHEY and CDR2 SMNVEV (reference sequence). This CDR3 is 14 amino acids long. Sequencing input: peripheral blood. The chain recombines TRBV27 with TRBJ1-2; D is unclear. The clonotype was recovered from a man aged 25-40 years with COVID-19, enrolled during active disease. The CDR3 spells CASSLSSVNYGYTF. The CDR3 coding sequence is TGTGCCAGCAGTTTATCGTCAGTTAACTATGGCTACACCTTC.